The 26 T cell receptor beta chains presented below share a single source sample, sequenced in a study of cytomegalovirus exposure and HLA in healthy donors (dated by TCRdb to about 2017). Library creation used the immunoSEQ multiplex PCR assay. For the multiplex PCR, a mixture combining 60 forward primers for TCR Vbeta segments and 13 reverse primers for TCR Jbeta segments was used. Not all clones reach the TCRdb copy of this immuneACCESS table, which keeps in-frame sequences only. Checked studies attribute under half of the gap to unresolved V genes and leave the rest unexplained. The sample data list about 64,000 clones, and 85% of these were observed just once. The ten largest clonotypes hold about 10% of the sample. Sample: PBMCs. These TCRs come from a female donor in good health and CMV-seronegative.

The chain employs TRBV7-9 and TRBJ2-1; D not certain. Germline V CDR1 and CDR2: SEHNR, FQNEAQ (reference sequence). This CDR3 spans 15 amino acids. Trimming cost V 3 bases and J 2 bases, with 11 bases left between them. CDR3 DNA sequence: TGTGCCAGCAGCTTCTGGAGACCGCCCTACAATGAGCAGTTCTTC. Its translation is CASSFWRPPYNEQFF. Combining the CDR3 with reference TRBV7-9 and TRBJ2-1 gives the whole variable domain DTGVSQNPRHKITKRGQNVTFRCDPISEHNRLYWYRQTLGQGPEFLTYFQNEAQLEKSRLLSDRFSAERPKGSFSTLEIQRTEQGDSAMYLCASSFWRPPYNEQFFGPGTRLTVL.

The rearrangement links TRBV28 to TRBJ2-1; D is unclear. The CDR3 totals 13 residues. The V and J ends lost 6 bases and 9 bases respectively, with 15 bases between them. CDR1 is MDHEN, CDR2 SYDVKM, per germline. The CDR3 is CASSLEPSIEQFF. DNA of the CDR3: TGTGCCAGCAGCCTGGAGCCTAGTATTGAGCAGTTCTTC.

V and J are TRBV11-2 and TRBJ2-3, with D possibly TRBD1 on 6 matching bases. CDR3 length equals 15 residues. Germline V gene sequence: CDR1 SGHAT, CDR2 FQNNGV. Trimming took 4 bases from V and 4 from J, leaving 15 bases between them. CDR3 sequence reads: CASSSLLGTPDTQYF. The CDR3 DNA sequence: TGTGCCAGCAGCTCACTACTAGGGACACCAGATACGCAGTATTTT.

As DNA, the CDR3 is TGTGCCATCAGTGAAGGGGGGGGGCCTCTGGGTCCCGGGGAGCTGTTTTTT. This encodes CAISEGGGPLGPGELFF. The chain is built from TRBV10-3 and TRBJ2-2; a weak D match, TRBD2 (7 bases). CDR3 size: 17 residues. Germline loops: CDR1 ENHRY, CDR2 SYGVKD. Trimming took 3 bases from V and 6 from J, leaving 20 bases between them.

The J gene is TRBJ2-3, the V gene TRBV28, with no clear D. Germline CDR1 reads MDHEN; CDR2 reads SYDVKM. The CDR3 runs to 14 residues. Between the trimmed V and J ends, which lost 4 bases and 2 bases, there was a span of 10 bases. CDR3 sequence reads: CASSSPGYTDTQYF. The CDR3 DNA reads TGTGCCAGCAGTTCGCCAGGTTACACAGATACGCAGTATTTT. Using reference TRBV28 and TRBJ2-3 for the parts outside the CDR3, the full variable domain is DVKVTQSSRYLVKRTGEKVFLECVQDMDHENMFWYRQDPGLGLRLIYFSYDVKMKEKGDIPEGYSVSREKKERFSLILESASTNQTSMYLCASSSPGYTDTQYFGPGTRLTVL.

V and J are TRBV7-9 and TRBJ2-2; 7 bases fit TRBD1. The CDR3 covers 15 residues. The germline gives CDR1 SEHNR, CDR2 FQNEAQ (reference sequence). J lost 6 bases, V lost 3 bases, and 7 bases had no gene match. The CDR3 DNA follows: TGTGCCAGCAGCTTGACAGGGAACGGCGCCGGGGAGCTGTTTTTT. Translation gives CASSLTGNGAGELFF.

The gene calls are TRBV18 and TRBJ2-7; 8 bases are a match to TRBD2. This CDR3 region has 15 residues. V dropped 3 bases and J dropped 7; count of bases not matched to a gene: 11. CDR1 is KGHSH, CDR2 LQKENI, per germline. For the CDR3, the DNA is TGTGCCAGCTCACCTCCCCTAGCGGGTGCGGAAGAGCAGTACTTC. It encodes CASSPPLAGAEEQYF.

The chain combines TRBV18 with TRBJ2-7, with 10 positions matching TRBD1. The V gene's germline CDR1 is KGHSH and CDR2 LQKENI. The V gene end was trimmed by 3 bases and the J gene end by 3 bases; junction bases not matched to a gene: 8. This CDR3 comprises 16 residues. CDR3 loop: CASSPYPGTGDYEQYF. CDR3 nucleotide sequence: TGTGCCAGCTCACCTTACCCCGGGACAGGGGACTACGAGCAGTACTTC.

The chain is built from TRBV28 and TRBJ1-1; a possible D gene is TRBD1 (5 bases). In germline, CDR1 is MDHEN, CDR2 SYDVKM. Trimming removed 3 bases from V and 9 bases from J, with 17 bases in between. CDR3 length equals 14 residues. The CDR3 bases are TGTGCCAGCAGTTTGCGCGACAGTTTGGGAAAAGCTTTCTTT. This codes for CASSLRDSLGKAFF.

The chain combines TRBV28 with TRBJ2-7; tentative D call: TRBD2 (6 bases). This CDR3 comprises 13 residues. The ends were cut back, 6 bases at V and 2 bases at J, with 11 bases in the middle. Germline CDR1 reads MDHEN; CDR2 reads SYDVKM. CDR3 sequence reads: CASSNGTPYEQYF. The CDR3 region has the DNA TGTGCCAGCAGCAACGGGACTCCCTACGAGCAGTACTTC.

The V gene is TRBV27, the J gene TRBJ2-2; TRBD1 aligns across 8 bases. The length of the CDR3 is 17 residues. Per germline, CDR1 MNHEY and CDR2 SMNVEV (reference sequence). With 5 bases clipped from V and 5 bases from J, the junction kept 13 bases outside the gene matches. The CDR3 coding sequence is TGTGCCAGCAGTGCAACCGATTGGACAGGGCGAACCGGGGAGCTGTTTTTT. It encodes CASSATDWTGRTGELFF.

This chain uses TRBV10-2 with TRBJ2-3, with D possibly TRBD1 on 5 matching bases. The CDR3 totals 14 residues. CDR1 WSHSY and CDR2 SAAADI come from the germline V gene. V was shortened by 2 bases and J by 1 base, with 7 bases between the two germline ends. CDR3 sequence reads: CASSETGRTDTQYF. For the CDR3, the DNA is TGCGCCAGCAGTGAGACAGGCCGCACAGATACGCAGTATTTT.

The chain uses TRBV7-9 and TRBJ2-4, with 7 bases aligning to TRBD2. The germline CDR1 and CDR2 sequences are SEHNR and FQNEAQ (reference sequence). This CDR3 has 15 residues. Germline trimming cut 6 bases from V and 8 bases from J; bases unmatched to any gene: 13. CDR3 nucleotides: TGTGCCAGCAGTTCCCTTTGGCGGGAGATTGACATTCAGTACTTC. This translates into CASSSLWREIDIQYF. Supplemented by reference TRBV7-9 and TRBJ2-4, the full variable domain reads DTGVSQNPRHKITKRGQNVTFRCDPISEHNRLYWYRQTLGQGPEFLTYFQNEAQLEKSRLLSDRFSAERPKGSFSTLEIQRTEQGDSAMYLCASSSLWREIDIQYFGAGTRLSVL.

V is TRBV2 and J is TRBJ1-5; D is ambiguous. The CDR3 totals 14 residues. Trimming took 1 base from V and 6 from J, leaving 10 bases between them. CDR1 SNHLY and CDR2 FYNNEI come from the germline V gene. DNA for the CDR3: TGTGCCAGCAGTGAAGTCGGAGGAAGTCAGCCCCAGCATTTT. It specifies CASSEVGGSQPQHF.

In DNA, the CDR3 is TGTGCCAGCAGCTCGGGAGTGCATTCCTACAATGAGCAGTTCTTC. It codes for CASSSGVHSYNEQFF. The chain links TRBV11-3 to TRBJ2-1, with D possibly matching TRBD2 (6 bases). The CDR3 runs to 15 residues. The germline V and J ends were trimmed by 4 bases and 1 base, with 11 bases remaining between them. Germline loops: CDR1 SGHNT, CDR2 YENEEA.

V and J are TRBV11-2 and TRBJ2-7; 12 bases map to TRBD1. V shed 2 bases, J shed 4 bases, and the junction held 6 bases outside the gene matches. Germline V gene data show CDR1 as SGHAT and CDR2 as FQNNGV. This CDR3 spans 16 amino acids. The CDR3 DNA follows: TGTGCCAGCAGCTTACGGCGGGACAGGGGGCTGTACGAGCAGTACTTC. It encodes CASSLRRDRGLYEQYF. Complete variable domain (other parts from reference TRBV11-2 and TRBJ2-7): EAGVAQSPRYKIIEKRQSVAFWCNPISGHATLYWYQQILGQGPKLLIQFQNNGVVDDSQLPKDRFSAERLKGVDSTLKIQPAKLEDSAVYLCASSLRRDRGLYEQYFGPGTRLTVT.

This clone has a single count. CDR3 residues: CASTGLAGVGCDTQYF. The CDR3 DNA is TGCGCCAGCACCGGACTAGCGGGAGTTGGGTGCGATACGCAGTATTTT. The chain joins TRBV4-3 to TRBJ2-3; 13 bases fit TRBD2. With V trimmed by 7 bases and J by 6 bases, 10 bases remained unmatched. The CDR3 has 16 amino acids. In germline, CDR1 is LGHNA, CDR2 YSLEER.

The rearrangement links TRBV7-2 to TRBJ2-5, with 14 bases identical to TRBD2. V gave up 1 base and J gave up 7 bases; unmatched junction bases: 5. This CDR3 comprises 16 residues. The germline CDR1 and CDR2 sequences are SGHTA and FQGNSA. CDR3: CASSLDWTSGRRTQYF. CDR3 in DNA: TGTGCCAGCAGCTTAGACTGGACTAGCGGGAGGCGGACCCAGTACTTC.

This rearrangement joins TRBV5-4 to TRBJ2-5; a possible D gene is TRBD1 (6 bases). With 5 bases removed from V and 2 bases from J, the gap between germline ends came to 16 bases. CDR3 length equals 15 residues. Germline V CDR1 and CDR2: SGHNT, YYREEE (reference sequence). The CDR3 reads CASSSTTGIQETQYF. In nucleotides, the CDR3 is TGTGCCAGCAGTTCAACTACAGGGATTCAAGAGACCCAGTACTTC.

The chain combines TRBV6-1 with TRBJ2-5, with 13 bases fitting TRBD2. The V segment lost 4 bases and the J segment 6 bases; nucleotides outside the gene matches: 5. Germline CDR1 MNHNS, CDR2 SASEGT. The CDR3 runs to 15 residues. The CDR3 DNA sequence: TGTGCCAGCAGTGTCACTAGCGGGGGGGCTCAGACCCAGTACTTC. This gives the protein CASSVTSGGAQTQYF.

This clone was picked up a small number of times. The gene calls are TRBV2 and TRBJ1-5; TRBD1 might be the D (5 bases). Trimming stripped 2 bases from V and 2 bases from J, with 7 bases between. Germline V lookup: CDR1 SNHLY, CDR2 FYNNEI. CDR3 size: 14 residues. This CDR3 reads CASSERGGNQPQHF. The DNA for the CDR3 is TGTGCCAGCAGTGAAAGGGGTGGCAATCAGCCCCAGCATTTT.

The chain uses TRBV7-9 and TRBJ2-1, with D possibly matching TRBD2 (8 bases). Germline CDR1 reads SEHNR; CDR2 reads FQNEAQ (reference sequence). Trimming removed 5 bases from V and 0 bases from J, with 14 bases in between. CDR3 size: 16 residues. CDR3 in amino acids: CASSRGGTVSYNEQFF. The DNA of the CDR3 is TGTGCCAGCAGCCGCGGGGGGACAGTCTCCTACAATGAGCAGTTCTTC.

V usage is TRBV7-8 and J usage is TRBJ1-6; tentative D call: TRBD1 (6 bases). The CDR3 runs 15 residues. Deletions cut 6 bases from V and 8 bases from J, with 17 bases between. Looked up from germline, CDR1 is SGHVS and CDR2 is FQNEAQ. CDR3 in DNA: TGTGCCAGCAGACACAAGGACAGCCGACATTCACCCCTCCACTTT. The encoded protein is CASRHKDSRHSPLHF. Combining the CDR3 with reference TRBV7-8 and TRBJ1-6 gives the whole variable domain GAGVSQSPRYKVAKRGQDVALRCDPISGHVSLFWYQQALGQGPEFLTYFQNEAQLDKSGLPSDRFFAERPEGSVSTLKIQRTQQEDSAVYLCASRHKDSRHSPLHFGNGTRLTVT.

As concerns this clone: A read error may produce the germline difference seen at one junction end. The J gene is TRBJ1-1, the V gene TRBV5-1; D remains ambiguous. Germline-derived CDR1 and CDR2 are SGHRS and YFSETQ. The CDR3 spans 13 residues. In nucleotides, the CDR3 is TGCGCCAGCAGCTTGGAGCTAAACACTAAAGCTTTCTTT. This gives the protein CASSLELNTKAFF.

V usage is TRBV7-2 and J usage is TRBJ2-1; TRBD2 matches 8 bases. Trimming took 7 bases from V and 2 from J; bases not matched to a gene: 10. CDR1 and CDR2 (germline): SGHTA, FQGNSA. The CDR3 is 16 residues long. The CDR3 protein is CASTPGGAGPYNEQFF. CDR3 DNA sequence: TGTGCCAGCACCCCCGGGGGGGCAGGCCCCTACAATGAGCAGTTCTTC.

The CDR3 region is CATRPGGNEAFF. The CDR3 DNA follows: TGTGCCACCCGTCCAGGGGGGAATGAAGCTTTCTTT. The chain combines TRBV6-1 with TRBJ1-1; 7 nucleotides align to TRBD1. This CDR3 is built from 12 residues. Germline V gives CDR1 MNHNS, CDR2 SASEGT. The J segment lost 7 bases and the V segment lost 10 bases, leaving 9 bases of the junction unmatched.